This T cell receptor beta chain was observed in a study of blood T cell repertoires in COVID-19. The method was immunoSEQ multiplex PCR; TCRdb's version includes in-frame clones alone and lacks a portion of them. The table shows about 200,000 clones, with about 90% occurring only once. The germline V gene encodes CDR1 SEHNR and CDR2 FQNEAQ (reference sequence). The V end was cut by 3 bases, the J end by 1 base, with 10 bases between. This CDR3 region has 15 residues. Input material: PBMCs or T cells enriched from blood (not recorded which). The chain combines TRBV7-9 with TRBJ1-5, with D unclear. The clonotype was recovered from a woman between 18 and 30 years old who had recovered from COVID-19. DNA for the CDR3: TGTGCCAGCAGCTTTCTTGGCGGAAGCAATCAGCCCCAGCATTTT. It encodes CASSFLGGSNQPQHF.